The present T cell receptor beta chain was sequenced within a study of CD8+ T cells in alopecia areata. Study in general: Treated patients were given 5 to 10 mg oral tofacitinib twice daily.

The germline V gene has CDR1 GTSNPN and CDR2 SVGIG (reference sequence). The V end lost 1 base, the J end lost 5 bases, and 10 bases lay between the germline ends. This CDR3 contains 13 residues. Treatment given: oral pan-JAK inhibitor, 5-10 mg twice daily. This clone appeared once. Its antigen remains unknown. Study-wide results and caveats: Affected scalp, especially in alopecia totalis/universalis, had a higher clonality than normal scalp did.

Following extraction, RNA underwent reverse transcription to cDNA, which served as the sequencing template. Method: immunoSEQ multiplex PCR; TCRdb's copy keeps in-frame clones and lacks some. The table records approximately 150,000 clones, 50% to 75% of them present only once. The chain carries TRBV30 and TRBJ2-3; D might be TRBD1 (6 bases). This clonotype originated in a human donor with alopecia areata. The input for sequencing was CD4+ T cells sorted from blood, taken between weeks 55 and 70, from a patient treated with tofacitinib. The CDR3: CAWSAQGRDTQYF. The CDR3 DNA follows: TGTGCCTGGAGTGCGCAGGGGCGAGATACGCAGTATTTT. Variable domain in full (rest from reference TRBV30 and TRBJ2-3): SQTIHQWPATLVQPVGSPLSLECTVEGTSNPNLYWYRQAAGRGLQLLFYSVGIGQISSEVPQNLSASRPQDRQFILSSKKLLLSDSGFYLCAWSAQGRDTQYFGPGTRLTVL.